Listed below are T cell receptor beta chains from one sample, sequenced in a study of CD4 T cells in relation to SARS-CoV-2 and coronaviruses. Produced via immunoSEQ multiplex PCR; TCRdb's table is partial and in-frame only. Seen here are 60,000 to 80,000 clones, about nine tenths observed once, and the top ten hold roughly 1.5%. Sequenced input: memory CD4+ T cells from PBMCs. These TCRs come from a human donor in good health. The CDR3 runs from the conserved cysteine through the conserved F or W. A D gene is named only where the DNA matches it firmly. The size of a clone is reported for some rows only, either as once, few or many, or as a class for expanded clones.

V	D	size	J	DNA	CDR3
TRBV12-3/TRBV12-4	NA	NA	TRBJ2-1	TGTGCCAGCAGGGAACAGGGGAGGAATGAGCAGTTCTTC	CASREQGRNEQFF
TRBV5-1	NA	NA	TRBJ1-1	TGCGCCAGCAGCTTGGAGGGCGGGGCTGAAGCTTTCTTT	CASSLEGGAEAFF
TRBV5-1	NA	NA	TRBJ1-3	TGCGCCAGCAGTTATTCGGGTCCCGCTTCTGGAAACACCATATATTTT	CASSYSGPASGNTIYF
TRBV4-3	NA	NA	TRBJ2-2	TGCGCCAGCAGCCAAGGAATCCGGGCCGGGGAGCTGTTTTTT	CASSQGIRAGELFF
TRBV5-1	NA	NA	TRBJ2-7	TGCGCCAGCAGCTTTCTCCAGGAGCACGAGCAGTACTTC	CASSFLQEHEQYF
TRBV19	NA	NA	TRBJ1-3	TGTGGGGCCCGAGGGACTGGAAACACCATATATTTT	CGARGTGNTIYF
TRBV3-1/TRBV3-2	NA	NA	TRBJ2-1	TGTGCCAGCAGCCGACGACAGGACCCTTACAATGAGCAGTTCTTC	CASSRRQDPYNEQFF
TRBV3-1/TRBV3-2	TRBD1	once	TRBJ1-2	TGTGCCAGCAGTCGAGGGGGGACAGGGGGTTATGGCTACACCTTC	CASSRGGTGGYGYTF
TRBV14	TRBD1	few	TRBJ1-2	TGTGCCAGCAGCCATAAGACAGGGACCTATGGCTACACCTTC	CASSHKTGTYGYTF
TRBV15	TRBD1	NA	TRBJ1-1	TGTGCCACCAGCAGAGATCTTTCAGGGGGGGTAGTTGCCACTGAAGCTTTCTTT	CATSRDLSGGVVATEAFF
TRBV30	TRBD1	NA	TRBJ2-3	TGTGCCTGGAGTGTGGGGGGGACAGGGGCGGATACGCAGTATTTT	CAWSVGGTGADTQYF
TRBV6-6	TRBD1	NA	TRBJ2-2	TGTGCCAGCAGTTACTCCTTCCAGGGGGCGCACGGGGAGCTGTTTTTT	CASSYSFQGAHGELFF
TRBV9	TRBD1	few	TRBJ1-3	TGTGCCAGCAGCGTTGCGACAGGGCAGTCTGGAAACACCATATATTTT	CASSVATGQSGNTIYF
TRBV3-1/TRBV3-2	TRBD2	NA	TRBJ2-7	TGTGCCAGCAGCCCTACTAGCGGGAGGGACGAGCAGTACTTC	CASSPTSGRDEQYF
TRBV7-2	NA	few	TRBJ2-1	TGTGCCAGCAGCTTAGCTGGGGGCTGGGGCAATGAGCAGTTCTTC	CASSLAGGWGNEQFF
TRBV9	TRBD1	NA	TRBJ2-5	TGTGCCAGCAGCGTAGGCTGGACAGGGGAAGAGACCCAGTACTTC	CASSVGWTGEETQYF
TRBV5-1	NA	NA	TRBJ2-1	TGCGCCAGCAGTGGGAGGACTAACAATGAGCAGTTCTTC	CASSGRTNNEQFF
TRBV11-3	NA	NA	TRBJ1-1	TGTGCCAGCAGCTGGGGGGACGGTAGGGCTTTCTTT	CASSWGDGRAFF
TRBV2	NA	once	TRBJ2-4	TGTGCCAGCACCTACCAGGGTGGAGCAGGCATTCAGTACTTC	CASTYQGGAGIQYF
TRBV7-9	TRBD1	NA	TRBJ1-6	TGTGCCAGCAGCTTCGCGGACAGGGTTTTACCCCTCCACTTT	CASSFADRVLPLHF
TRBV6-2/TRBV6-3	NA	NA	TRBJ1-5	TGTGCCAGCAGTTCCCAAGAGGGTCAGCCCCAGCATTTT	CASSSQEGQPQHF
TRBV6-2/TRBV6-3	TRBD2	NA	TRBJ2-1	TGTGCCAGCAGTGCGACTAACTTAGCGGGGGGGCCGGTTGAGCAGTTCTTC	CASSATNLAGGPVEQFF
TRBV28	NA	NA	TRBJ2-7	TGTGCCAGCAGAATCGCGACAGGTTCCTACGAGCAGTACTTC	CASRIATGSYEQYF
TRBV29-1	TRBD1	NA	TRBJ1-1	TGCAGCGTTGGAACGGGACAGCCGAACACTGAAGCTTTCTTT	CSVGTGQPNTEAFF
TRBV7-3	NA	NA	TRBJ2-1	TGTGCCAGCAGCACAGACAGAGACAATGAGCAGTTCTTC	CASSTDRDNEQFF
TRBV28	TRBD1	few	TRBJ1-6	TGTGCCAGCAGTTCCGGGACAGACAATTCACCCCTCCACTTT	CASSSGTDNSPLHF
TRBV4-3	NA	NA	TRBJ2-3	TGCGCCAGCAGCCCCAAGGAGGGGGCCTTCGCCGATACGCAGTATTTT	CASSPKEGAFADTQYF
TRBV6-1	NA	NA	TRBJ2-3	TGTGCCAGCAGTGAGTCCCGGGCTTCAGATACGCAGTATTTT	CASSESRASDTQYF
TRBV5-4	NA	NA	TRBJ2-7	TGTGCCAGCAGCCCCCCGTCGGGGTCGTCCGAGCAGTACTTC	CASSPPSGSSEQYF
TRBV6-1	NA	NA	TRBJ2-1	TGTGCCAGCAGTGCCTTTACAGAATCCACTTACAATGAGCAGTTCTTC	CASSAFTESTYNEQFF
TRBV3-1/TRBV3-2	TRBD2	NA	TRBJ2-1	TGTGCCAGCAGCCAAGCGGGACTAGCGGGACCCAAGAGCTCCTACAATGAGCAGTTCTTC	CASSQAGLAGPKSSYNEQFF
TRBV12-3/TRBV12-4	NA	NA	TRBJ1-2	TGTGCCAGCAGTTTGGGGACTTACTATGGCTACACCTTC	CASSLGTYYGYTF
TRBV5-8	TRBD1	NA	TRBJ1-5	TGTGCCAGCAGCCCAGACAGGGGAAGCAATCAGCCCCAGCATTTT	CASSPDRGSNQPQHF
TRBV5-1	TRBD1	NA	TRBJ1-1	TGCGCCAGCAGTTCTGGGACAGAGAACACTGAAGCTTTCTTT	CASSSGTENTEAFF
TRBV5-1	NA	NA	TRBJ2-7	TGCGCCAGCAGCTTAACCGGGACGGTCTCCTACGAGCAGTACTTC	CASSLTGTVSYEQYF
TRBV28	NA	NA	TRBJ1-1	TGTGCCAGCAGTTTTTTAGGGGGTGTAACTGAAGCTTTCTTT	CASSFLGGVTEAFF
TRBV7-9	TRBD1	NA	TRBJ2-7	TGTGCCAGCAGCTTAACAGGGGGGTCCTACGAGCAGTACTTC	CASSLTGGSYEQYF
TRBV23-1	NA	NA	TRBJ2-7	TGCGCCAGCAGTCAATCGCTGGTAGGACGGGGCGAGCAGTACTTC	CASSQSLVGRGEQYF
TRBV11-2	NA	NA	TRBJ1-1	TGTGCCAGCAGCCCCTCCGTCGCAGGGACGACTGAAGCTTTCTTT	CASSPSVAGTTEAFF
TRBV6-5	TRBD1	NA	TRBJ1-6	TGTGCCAGCAGCAGGACAGGCCGATTAGGTGTTCCCCTCCACTTT	CASSRTGRLGVPLHF
TRBV11-2	NA	NA	TRBJ2-1	TGTGCCAGCAGCCCCGGGTTTCTAAGTCCCCATGAGCAGTTCTTC	CASSPGFLSPHEQFF
TRBV5-1	NA	NA	TRBJ2-5	TGCGCCAGCAGCTTGGAGGGGGTTCCAGAGACCCAGTACTTC	CASSLEGVPETQYF
TRBV14	TRBD2	NA	TRBJ2-7	TGTGCCAGCAGCCAAGCTCCGGGACTAGCCTACGAGCAGTACTTC	CASSQAPGLAYEQYF
TRBV28	NA	NA	TRBJ1-6	TGTGCCAGCAGTTCCCGAGTCATCTATAATTCACCCCTCCACTTT	CASSSRVIYNSPLHF
TRBV25-1	NA	NA	TRBJ1-1	TGTGCCAGCAGTGATACTTCCCCTCGACCTGAAGCTTTCTTT	CASSDTSPRPEAFF
TRBV29-1	TRBD1	NA	TRBJ2-5	TGCAGCGTGCCCGGGACAGGGCGGCAGACCCAGTACTTC	CSVPGTGRQTQYF
TRBV6-5	NA	NA	TRBJ2-5	TGTGCCAGCAGTTACTTGAGGGGCCGTGAGACCCAGTACTTC	CASSYLRGRETQYF
TRBV2	NA	NA	TRBJ2-3	TGTGCCAGCAGTCAGGTTAGCGGAACAGATACGCAGTATTTT	CASSQVSGTDTQYF
TRBV5-1	NA	NA	TRBJ1-4	TGCGCCAGCAGCTCACAGTTAAAGAATGAAAAACTGTTTTTT	CASSSQLKNEKLFF
TRBV5-1	NA	NA	TRBJ1-4	TGCGCCAGCAGCCGGGACACAACTAATGAAAAACTGTTTTTT	CASSRDTTNEKLFF